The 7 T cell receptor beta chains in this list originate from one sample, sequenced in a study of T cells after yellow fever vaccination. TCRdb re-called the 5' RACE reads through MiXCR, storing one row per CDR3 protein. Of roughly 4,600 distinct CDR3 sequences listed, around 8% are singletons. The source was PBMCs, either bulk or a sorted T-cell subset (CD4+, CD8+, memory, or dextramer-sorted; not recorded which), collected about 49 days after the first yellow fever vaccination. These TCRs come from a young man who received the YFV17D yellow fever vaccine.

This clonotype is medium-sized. CDR3 sequence (DNA): TGTGCCAGCAGTTCCTTTCCCCGCAGCGAGCAGTACGTC. The encoded protein is CASSSFPRSEQYV. This chain links TRBV6-5 with TRBJ2-7; no firm D call. V lost 4 bases, J lost 6 bases, and 13 bases lay in between. CDR1 and CDR2 from the germline V gene are MNHEY and SVGAGI. This CDR3 has 13 residues.

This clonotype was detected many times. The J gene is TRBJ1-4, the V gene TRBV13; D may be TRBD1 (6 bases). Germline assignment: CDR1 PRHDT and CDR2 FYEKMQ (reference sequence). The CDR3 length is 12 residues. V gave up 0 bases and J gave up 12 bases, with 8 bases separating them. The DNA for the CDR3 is TGTGCCAGCAGCTTAGGGTGGGGGCAACTGTTTTTT. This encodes CASSLGWGQLFF.

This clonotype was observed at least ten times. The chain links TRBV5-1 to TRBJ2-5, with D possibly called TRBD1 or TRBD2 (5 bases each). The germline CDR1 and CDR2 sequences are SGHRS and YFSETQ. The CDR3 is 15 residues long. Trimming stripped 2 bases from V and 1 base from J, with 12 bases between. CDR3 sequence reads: CASSFWGRFQETQYF. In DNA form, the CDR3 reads TGCGCCAGCAGCTTTTGGGGGAGATTCCAAGAGACCCAGTACTTC.

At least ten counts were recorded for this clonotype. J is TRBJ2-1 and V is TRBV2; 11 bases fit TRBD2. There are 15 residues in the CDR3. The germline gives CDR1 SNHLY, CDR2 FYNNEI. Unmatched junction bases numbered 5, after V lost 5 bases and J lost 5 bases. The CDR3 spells CASSRLAGGNNEQFF. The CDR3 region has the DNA TGTGCCAGCAGTCGATTAGCGGGGGGGAACAATGAGCAGTTCTTC.

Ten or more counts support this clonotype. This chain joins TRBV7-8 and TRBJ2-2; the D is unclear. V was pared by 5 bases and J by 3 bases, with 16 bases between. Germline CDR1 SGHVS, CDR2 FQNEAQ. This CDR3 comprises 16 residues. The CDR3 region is CASSATDFNYTGELFF. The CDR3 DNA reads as TGTGCCAGCAGCGCGACGGATTTCAATTACACCGGGGAGCTGTTTTTT.

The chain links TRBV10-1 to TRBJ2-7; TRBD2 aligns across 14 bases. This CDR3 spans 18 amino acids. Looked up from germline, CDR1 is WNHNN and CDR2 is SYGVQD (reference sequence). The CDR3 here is CFCSASTSGGAGFNEQYF. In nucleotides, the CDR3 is TGCTTCTGCAGTGCTTCGACTAGCGGGGGGGCCGGTTTTAACGAGCAGTACTTC.

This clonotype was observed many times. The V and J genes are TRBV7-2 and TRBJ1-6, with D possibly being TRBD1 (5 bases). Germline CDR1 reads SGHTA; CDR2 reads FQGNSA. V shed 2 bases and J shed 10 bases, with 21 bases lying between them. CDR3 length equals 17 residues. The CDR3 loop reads CASSLRPGLMVASPLHF. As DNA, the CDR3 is TGTGCCAGCAGCTTACGGCCGGGACTAATGGTGGCATCACCCCTCCACTTT.